This T cell receptor (beta chain) was identified during a study of PD-L1 blockade in urothelial cancer. The time point here: pretreatment peripheral blood. Assay used: immunoSEQ multiplex PCR; TCRdb lists only in-frame clones, some missing. The table includes about 56,000 clones, approximately 83% detected once. This CDR3 has 15 residues. Germline loops: CDR1 SGDLS, CDR2 YYNGEE. V dropped 5 bases and J dropped 1; count of bases not matched to a gene: 7. The origin of this receptor is a man between 65 and 85 years old with urothelial cancer. The chain combines TRBV9 with TRBJ2-5, with 8 bases lining up with TRBD2. This sample comprised PBMCs, obtained around atezolizumab (anti-PD-L1) treatment. The CDR3 bases are TGTGCCAGCAGTGCGGGCCTAGCGGGCCAAGAGACCCAGTACTTC. Protein sequence: CASSAGLAGQETQYF.